This record looks at one TCR beta chain sequence and its context. What it recognizes is unknown. The entry originates in a study of neoadjuvant anti-PD-1 for oral cavity cancer. About the research overall: Non-progressing patients received a fourth nivolumab dose near day 43, then surgery on days 50-56. General study points: PBMC Gini-index clonality exceeded responders' in non-responders post-nivolumab. TCR analyses covered only a few patients per response group.

V was cut by 2 bases and J by 1 base, with 15 bases left in between. CDR1 is SGHNT, CDR2 YYREEE, per germline (reference sequence). The CDR3 extends over 17 amino acids. Sequencing used immunoSEQ multiplex PCR; TCRdb keeps in-frame clones, though not all of them. The sample holds around 9,100 clones, around 66% seen once. The time point here: after neoadjuvant nivolumab, at surgical resection. Analysis of PBMCs was direct, with no culture step. This specimen was PBMCs, taken after nivolumab (anti-PD-1) treatment. The receptor comes from a person aged 35-79 years with oral cavity squamous cell carcinoma. This chain connects TRBV5-4 to TRBJ2-2; D may correspond to TRBD1 or TRBD2 (6 bases each). Here the CDR3 DNA reads TGTGCCAGCAGCTTAGATCGCGGGACATTGAACACCGGGGAGCTGTTTTTT. This translates into CASSLDRGTLNTGELFF.